A selection of T cell receptor beta chains follows, all from one sample in a study of PD-1 blockade in classical Hodgkin lymphoma. Clones were sequenced by immunoSEQ multiplex PCR, and TCRdb holds only the in-frame ones, with some missing. The sample yields 80,000 to 95,000 clones, over 80% seen once. The sequencing here drew on peripheral blood mononuclear cells (PBMCs), taken before the fourth cycle of nivolumab. All receptors come from a human donor with classical Hodgkin lymphoma. The CDR3 runs from the conserved cysteine through the conserved F or W. Fields, in order: clone size, J gene, V gene, CDR3 protein. Rows may omit the clone size; those that give it use once, few, many or a size class.

>.|TRBJ2-1|TRBV28
CASSPSGTYNEQFF
>.|TRBJ2-7|TRBV7-2
CASSPRTSGPYEQYF
>.|TRBJ1-1|TRBV2
CASSIQENTEAFF
>.|TRBJ2-7|TRBV12-5
CASGLERNEQYF
>.|TRBJ2-2|TRBV25-1
CASSQTGVTGELFF
>.|TRBJ1-1|TRBV9
CASSVVWGAEAFF
>few|TRBJ1-2|TRBV5-4
CASSLGPPQGAVGYTF
>.|TRBJ2-5|TRBV28
CASSGGALGETQYF
>.|TRBJ2-3|TRBV9
CASSTGRGAGGTDTQYF
>.|TRBJ2-1|TRBV18
CASSPPTSGLYNEQFF
>.|TRBJ1-5|TRBV2
CASRSSGGQPQHF
>.|TRBJ2-3|TRBV7-2
CASSFLAGNTDTQYF
>.|TRBJ2-7|TRBV7-2
CASSYGTGGNYEQYF
>few|TRBJ1-5|TRBV30
CAWSPGVGTQPQHF
>.|TRBJ1-2|TRBV18
CASSPGQENYGYTF
>.|TRBJ2-2|TRBV12-2
CASRYHRQNPHTGELFF
>.|TRBJ2-3|TRBV10-1
CASSDRQEGRDTQYF
>.|TRBJ2-1|TRBV5-1
CASSLSGTSYYNEQFF
>.|TRBJ2-5|TRBV6-1
CASSESPQQETQYF
>few|TRBJ2-3|TRBV5-1
CASSSYSTQGDTQYF
>.|TRBJ2-1|TRBV28
CASSSSGTRNEQFF
>.|TRBJ2-5|TRBV2
CASSGDTQETQYF
>.|TRBJ2-3|TRBV13
CASSSFGRGTDTQYF
>.|TRBJ2-7|TRBV10-3
CAISNLGGRDEQYF
>.|TRBJ2-1|TRBV7-3
CASSSGSASSYNEQFF
>.|TRBJ2-5|TRBV4-1
CASSRADSTGGETQYF
>.|TRBJ2-7|TRBV5-4
CASSLEGQNNSYEQYF
>.|TRBJ2-5|TRBV5-1
CASSPGTSGSQETQYF
>.|TRBJ2-7|TRBV30
CAWKLSSYEQYF